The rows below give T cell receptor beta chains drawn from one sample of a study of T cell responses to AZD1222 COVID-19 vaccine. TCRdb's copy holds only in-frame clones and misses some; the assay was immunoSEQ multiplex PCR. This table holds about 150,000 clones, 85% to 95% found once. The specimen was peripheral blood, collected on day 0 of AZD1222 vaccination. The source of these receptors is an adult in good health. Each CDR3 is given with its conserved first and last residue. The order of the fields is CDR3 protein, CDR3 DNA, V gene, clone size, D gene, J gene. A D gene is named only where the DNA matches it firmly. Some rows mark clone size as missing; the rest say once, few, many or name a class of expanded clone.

cdr3_aa: CASSVPGTGNTEAFF; cdr3_nt: TGTGCCAGCAGCGTCCCAGGGACAGGGAACACTGAAGCTTTCTTT; v_call: TRBV11-3; clone_size: NA; d_call: TRBD1; j_call: TRBJ1-1
cdr3_aa: CASSLVGEQYF; cdr3_nt: TGTGCCAGCAGCTTAGTTGGCGAGCAGTACTTC; v_call: TRBV7-9; clone_size: NA; d_call: NA; j_call: TRBJ2-7
cdr3_aa: CASSFGDTEAFF; cdr3_nt: TGTGCCAGCAGCTTCGGGGACACTGAAGCTTTCTTT; v_call: TRBV5-6; clone_size: NA; d_call: NA; j_call: TRBJ1-1
cdr3_aa: CASFGLTANQPQHF; cdr3_nt: TGTGCCAGCTTCGGACTCACGGCCAATCAGCCCCAGCATTTT; v_call: TRBV6-5; clone_size: NA; d_call: NA; j_call: TRBJ1-5
cdr3_aa: CASSAPRPEAFF; cdr3_nt: TGTGCCAGCAGCGCCCCCCGCCCTGAAGCTTTCTTT; v_call: TRBV9; clone_size: NA; d_call: NA; j_call: TRBJ1-1
cdr3_aa: CASEGPSTGELFF; cdr3_nt: TGTGCCTCGGAGGGGCCCAGCACCGGGGAGCTGTTTTTT; v_call: TRBV7-2; clone_size: NA; d_call: NA; j_call: TRBJ2-2
cdr3_aa: CASSRDGKGTDTQYF; cdr3_nt: TGTGCCAGTAGTAGGGACGGAAAGGGTACAGATACGCAGTATTTT; v_call: TRBV19; clone_size: few; d_call: NA; j_call: TRBJ2-3
cdr3_aa: CASSISDLWSPLHF; cdr3_nt: TGTGCCAGCAGTATATCGGACTTATGGTCACCCCTCCACTTT; v_call: TRBV6-6; clone_size: NA; d_call: NA; j_call: TRBJ1-6
cdr3_aa: CATSKRRTAIEYNEQFF; cdr3_nt: TGTGCCACCAGCAAAAGGAGGACAGCGATCGAATACAATGAGCAGTTCTTC; v_call: TRBV15; clone_size: NA; d_call: NA; j_call: TRBJ2-1
cdr3_aa: CAWGQGSYNEQFF; cdr3_nt: TGTGCCTGGGGACAGGGTTCCTACAATGAGCAGTTCTTC; v_call: TRBV30; clone_size: NA; d_call: TRBD1; j_call: TRBJ2-1
cdr3_aa: CASSLVAPLAGGSTDTQYF; cdr3_nt: TGTGCCAGCAGCTTAGTAGCCCCTTTGGCGGGGGGGAGCACAGATACGCAGTATTTT; v_call: TRBV7-6; clone_size: NA; d_call: TRBD2; j_call: TRBJ2-3